The 24 T cell receptor beta chains below all came from one sample that was sequenced in a study of identical twins (dated by TCRdb to 2016 to 2017). Libraries were prepared through 5' RACE. The listed sequencing device is Illumina HiSeq 2000. The raw public reads went through TCRdb reprocessing: fastp at Q25, MiXCR clone calling, in-frame beta chains kept. Records with the same CDR3 protein are collapsed into one entry carrying the most frequent genes and DNA. The table for this sample lists a few hundred thousand distinct CDR3 sequences; 6% to 7% of them were counted only once. Less than 15% of the sample is held by the ten biggest clonotypes. The same data also contributed to another study, on T cells expressing NK-cell markers.

The sequenced sample consisted of CD8+ T cells sorted from blood. Receptor source: a woman aged 18 to 35 in good health.

This clonotype has more than one count but fewer than ten. The gene calls are TRBV9 and TRBJ2-1; TRBD2 aligns across 8 bases. The CDR3 covers 17 residues. Trimming at V came to 3 bases and at J to 1 base, leaving 9 bases not matched to a gene. Germline V CDR1 and CDR2: SGDLS, YYNGEE. Here the CDR3 reads CASSEAGATPSYNEQFF. The CDR3 coding sequence is TGTGCCAGCAGCGAAGCGGGAGCTACCCCGTCCTACAATGAGCAGTTCTTC.

This clonotype was seen a few times. The V call is TRBV20-1, the J call TRBJ2-2; D might be TRBD1 or TRBD2, each matching 6 bases. The length of the CDR3 is 13 residues. V dropped 1 base and J dropped 6 bases, with 9 bases sitting between them. The germline CDR1 and CDR2 sequences are DFQATT and SNEGSKA (reference sequence). The CDR3 DNA is TGCAGTGCTAGAGCGGGGGCGTCCGGGGAGCTGTTTTTT. Protein product: CSARAGASGELFF.

This chain uses TRBV5-1 with TRBJ2-5; D is possibly TRBD2 (6 bases). The CDR3 loop spans 15 amino acids. The germline V and J ends were trimmed by 0 bases and 2 bases, with 11 bases remaining between them. Germline CDR1 reads SGHRS; CDR2 reads YFSETQ. This CDR3 is CASSLAPREQETQYF. In nucleotides, the CDR3 is TGCGCCAGCAGCTTGGCCCCACGGGAGCAAGAGACCCAGTACTTC.

The table lists this clonotype with a few counts. The V and J genes are TRBV7-9 and TRBJ2-1; D may be TRBD1 (5 bases). In germline, CDR1 is SEHNR, CDR2 FQNEAQ (reference sequence). The V end was cut by 11 bases, the J end by 4 bases, with 15 bases between. The CDR3 totals 13 residues. CDR3 loop: CAGALRDYNEQFF. The CDR3 DNA sequence: TGTGCCGGAGCGCTCAGGGATTACAATGAGCAGTTCTTC.

V gene TRBV6-5 combines with J gene TRBJ1-2; 8 positions agree with TRBD1. Germline V CDR1 and CDR2: MNHEY, SVGAGI. The CDR3 totals 13 residues. With V trimmed by 3 bases and J by 6 bases, 3 bases remained unmatched. DNA of the CDR3: TGTGCCAGCAGTTATAGGACAGGGAATGGCTACACCTTC. Protein product: CASSYRTGNGYTF.

This chain links TRBV7-9 with TRBJ2-1; no definite D call. Germline assignment: CDR1 SEHNR and CDR2 FQNEAQ (reference sequence). Trimming pared 5 bases from V and 0 bases from J, leaving 17 bases between. The CDR3 sequence is 17 residues long. The CDR3 nucleotides read TGTGCCAGCAGCGAAAAAGCGAGTAGGAGCTCCTACAATGAGCAGTTCTTC. Amino acid sequence: CASSEKASRSSYNEQFF.

The rearrangement joins TRBV5-6 to TRBJ1-5; the D gene is possibly TRBD1 (5 bases). Between the trimmed V and J ends, which lost 4 bases and 1 base, there was a span of 15 bases. Germline values: CDR1 SGHDT, CDR2 YYEEEE. The CDR3 has 16 residues. This chain's CDR3 is CASSIFRVGSNQPQHF. In DNA, the CDR3 is TGTGCCAGCAGCATATTCAGGGTGGGAAGCAATCAGCCCCAGCATTTT. Full variable domain (remainder filled in from reference TRBV5-6 and TRBJ1-5): DAGVTQSPTHLIKTRGQQVTLRCSPKSGHDTVSWYQQALGQGPQFIFQYYEEEERQRGNFPDRFSGHQFPNYSSELNVNALLLGDSALYLCASSIFRVGSNQPQHFGDGTRLSIL.

The V and J genes are TRBV4-2 and TRBJ2-1; 11 bases map to TRBD2. V dropped 1 base and J dropped 8; count of bases not matched to a gene: 13. CDR3 length: 18 residues. CDR1 and CDR2 from the germline V gene are LGHNA and YNFKEQ. The CDR3 DNA reads TGTGCCAGCAGCCAAGTATTCGTTAGCGGGGGGGCTGGCGATGAGCAGTTCTTC. It codes for CASSQVFVSGGAGDEQFF.

This clonotype was observed a few times. V usage is TRBV27 and J usage is TRBJ1-2; 7 nucleotides align to TRBD1. Germline lookup yields CDR1 MNHEY and CDR2 SMNVEV (reference sequence). Trimming at V came to 0 bases and at J to 6 bases, leaving 7 bases not matched to a gene. The CDR3 spans 15 residues. The CDR3 loop reads CASSLSTGYPHGYTF. The DNA of the CDR3 is TGTGCCAGCAGTTTATCGACAGGGTATCCCCATGGCTACACCTTC.

This clonotype was seen many times. The chain links TRBV20-1 to TRBJ2-1; the D is unclear. Germline V gene data show CDR1 as DFQATT and CDR2 as SNEGSKA (reference sequence). CDR3 size: 11 residues. Between the trimmed V and J ends, which lost 5 bases and 0 bases, there was a span of 2 bases. The CDR3 reads CSAPSYNEQFF. Here the CDR3 DNA reads TGCAGTGCTCCCTCCTACAATGAGCAGTTCTTC.

The genes are TRBV18 and TRBJ2-5; tentatively, D is TRBD1 (6 bases). CDR3 length equals 15 residues. Germline values: CDR1 KGHSH, CDR2 LQKENI. Deletions cut 7 bases from V and 1 base from J, with 16 bases between. The CDR3 spells CASLDRGQPQETQYF. The CDR3 DNA sequence: TGTGCCAGCTTGGATAGAGGACAGCCCCAAGAGACCCAGTACTTC.

This clonotype was seen more than once but under ten times. The chain links TRBV5-5 to TRBJ1-5, with unresolved D. This CDR3 is built from 15 residues. Looked up from germline, CDR1 is SGHKS and CDR2 is YYEKEE (reference sequence). The V gene lost 0 bases and the J gene lost 2 bases, with 9 bases spanning the gap. The CDR3 nucleotides read TGTGCCAGCAGCTTGGGACTCAGAGGCAATCAGCCCCAGCATTTT. Translating it yields CASSLGLRGNQPQHF.

This clonotype was recorded a few times. V gene TRBV12-3 or TRBV12-4 combines with J gene TRBJ1-1; the match to TRBD1 covers 10 bases. V dropped 6 bases and J dropped 1; count of bases not matched to a gene: 11. The CDR3 loop spans 17 amino acids. CDR3 sequence reads: CASRRVGQGHENTEAFF. CDR3 DNA: TGTGCCAGCAGACGGGTGGGACAGGGGCATGAGAACACTGAAGCTTTCTTT.

J is TRBJ2-7 and V is TRBV27; D is undetermined. V shed 3 bases and J shed 6 bases, with 6 bases lying between them. Germline-derived CDR1 and CDR2 are MNHEY and SMNVEV (reference sequence). The CDR3 has 11 amino acids. CDR3 nucleotides: TGTGCCAGCAGTTTTGCCGGCGAGCAGTACTTC. It translates to CASSFAGEQYF.

V gene TRBV5-1 combines with J gene TRBJ2-7; 7 bases are shared with TRBD1. This CDR3 spans 16 amino acids. Looked up from germline, CDR1 is SGHRS and CDR2 is YFSETQ. V lost 0 bases, J lost 6 bases, and 12 bases stayed unmatched. The CDR3 loop reads CASSLVSDRVFVEQYF. CDR3 sequence (DNA): TGCGCCAGCAGCTTGGTCTCAGACAGGGTTTTTGTCGAGCAGTACTTC.

The rearrangement joins TRBV20-1 to TRBJ2-1, with a tentative D call TRBD2 (6 bases). Trimming pared 1 base from V and 6 bases from J, leaving 16 bases between. The CDR3 is 15 residues long. Germline V gene lookup returns CDR1 DFQATT and CDR2 SNEGSKA (reference sequence). The chain's CDR3 is CSARGGLAIFNEQFF. The DNA for the CDR3 is TGCAGTGCTAGAGGGGGCCTAGCGATTTTCAATGAGCAGTTCTTC.

The rearrangement joins TRBV6-1 to TRBJ1-1; 9 nucleotides agree with TRBD1. CDR1 MNHNS and CDR2 SASEGT come from the germline V gene. J lost 7 bases, V lost 10 bases, and 10 bases had no gene match. The CDR3 covers 13 residues. CDR3 loop: CANRDRVYSEAFF. The DNA for the CDR3 is TGTGCCAACCGGGACAGGGTATATAGTGAAGCTTTCTTT.

The chain links TRBV6-2 or TRBV6-3 to TRBJ2-2, with 12 nucleotides matching TRBD2. Trimming at V came to 6 bases and at J to 7 bases, leaving 9 bases not matched to a gene. CDR3 size: 16 residues. Germline CDR1 reads MNHEY; CDR2 reads SVGEGT. The DNA for the CDR3 is TGTGCCAGCAGCCCTAGCGGGAGGGCCCTAATCGGGGAGCTGTTTTTT. Protein: CASSPSGRALIGELFF.

The rearrangement uses TRBV6-2 or TRBV6-3 and TRBJ2-7; D possibly uses TRBD1 or TRBD2 (6 bases each). Germline-derived CDR1 and CDR2 are MNHEY and SVGEGT. The V and J ends lost 5 bases and 0 bases respectively, with 14 bases between them. CDR3 length: 15 amino acids. CDR3 in amino acids: CASSSIGGSSYEQYF. CDR3 in DNA: TGTGCCAGCAGTAGCATCGGGGGCTCCTCCTACGAGCAGTACTTC.

Ten or more counts support this clonotype. CDR3 protein: CASSSLGGSPYNEQFF. For the CDR3, the DNA is TGTGCCAGCAGTTCTCTTGGCGGGAGTCCCTACAATGAGCAGTTCTTC. The chain links TRBV12-3 or TRBV12-4 to TRBJ2-1; 7 bases fit TRBD2. The CDR3 runs to 16 residues. V lost 4 bases to trimming and J lost 2 bases; unmatched junction nucleotides: 8.

The J gene is TRBJ2-3, the V gene TRBV2, with D possibly being TRBD1 (6 bases). Germline values: CDR1 SNHLY, CDR2 FYNNEI. The CDR3 has 16 amino acids. The germline V and J ends were trimmed by 6 bases and 2 bases, with 18 bases remaining between them. The CDR3 DNA reads TGTGCCAGCAGGGGGTCGACAGGAGAGGACACAGATACGCAGTATTTT. Translation: CASRGSTGEDTDTQYF. The full variable domain, in which reference TRBV2 and TRBJ2-3 provide the parts outside the CDR3, is EPEVTQTPSHQVTQMGQEVILRCVPISNHLYFYWYRQILGQKVEFLVSFYNNEISEKSEIFDDQFSVERPDGSNFTLKIRSTKLEDSAMYFCASRGSTGEDTDTQYFGPGTRLTVL.

In this sample, this clonotype turned up a few times. This rearrangement joins TRBV5-1 to TRBJ2-5; D gene uncertain. This CDR3 region has 13 residues. Germline V lookup: CDR1 SGHRS, CDR2 YFSETQ. V was shortened by 4 bases and J by 3 bases, with 10 bases between the two germline ends. The CDR3 bases are TGCGCCAGCAGCGCGGCCTATGAAGAGACCCAGTACTTC. This encodes CASSAAYEETQYF. Looking up the rest from reference TRBV5-1 and TRBJ2-5 gives the full variable domain: KAGVTQTPRYLIKTRGQQVTLSCSPISGHRSVSWYQQTPGQGLQFLFEYFSETQRNKGNFPGRFSGRQFSNSRSEMNVSTLELGDSALYLCASSAAYEETQYFGPGTRLLVL.

This clonotype was counted a few times. The V gene is TRBV7-8, the J gene TRBJ1-1, with a weak D call TRBD1 (6 bases). V lost 1 base, J lost 4 bases, and 13 bases lay in between. The germline gives CDR1 SGHVS, CDR2 FQNEAQ. This CDR3 region has 15 residues. The CDR3 loop reads CASSLGGAGGTEAFF. For the CDR3, the DNA is TGTGCCAGCAGCTTAGGGGGGGCGGGTGGCACTGAAGCTTTCTTT.

This clonotype was observed a handful of times. The chain uses TRBV9 and TRBJ2-3; 10 nucleotides line up with TRBD2. This CDR3 spans 16 amino acids. After removal of 2 bases from V and 2 bases from J, the junction contained 5 bases not matched to a gene. Germline assignment: CDR1 SGDLS and CDR2 YYNGEE. The CDR3 spells CASSVFSGGNTDTQYF. The CDR3 nucleotides read TGTGCCAGCAGCGTTTTTAGCGGGGGGAACACAGATACGCAGTATTTT.